Below are 23 T cell receptor beta chains sequenced from a single sample in a study of blood T cell repertoires in COVID-19. Assay: immunoSEQ multiplex PCR; the TCRdb copy retains only in-frame clones and omits some. The data hold about 140,000 clones, with 82% observed a single time. Material: peripheral blood. The receptor source for this set is a woman of 80 years or more with acute or convalescent COVID-19.

In its sample, this clone was seen a few times. The V gene is TRBV6-5, the J gene TRBJ1-1; D unclear. The CDR3 consists of 15 residues. Looked up from germline, CDR1 is MNHEY and CDR2 is SVGAGI. Deletions cut 7 bases from V and 6 bases from J, with 21 bases between. The CDR3 DNA is TGTGCCAGCACCGTCGTTGATGTTTGGAGGGCTGAAGCTTTCTTT. This codes for CASTVVDVWRAEAFF.

The rearrangement links TRBV27 to TRBJ2-7, with 9 bases lining up with TRBD1. The CDR3 totals 14 residues. Germline V gene lookup returns CDR1 MNHEY and CDR2 SMNVEV (reference sequence). V lost 7 bases to trimming and J lost 6 bases; unmatched junction nucleotides: 10. The CDR3 is CASTPGQGHPEQYF. As DNA, the CDR3 is TGTGCCAGCACCCCGGGACAGGGACATCCCGAGCAGTACTTC.

The chain links TRBV10-3 to TRBJ1-2; 10 bases fit TRBD1. V trimming: 6 bases; J trimming: 7 bases; junction bases outside the gene matches: 11. The CDR3 length is 15 residues. The germline gives CDR1 ENHRY, CDR2 SYGVKD. This chain's CDR3 is CAISDRGRAAVGYTF. The CDR3 DNA follows: TGTGCCATCAGCGACAGGGGGCGAGCCGCAGTTGGCTACACCTTC.

This chain uses TRBV9 with TRBJ2-7, with TRBD1 matching 7 bases. Germline V gene sequence: CDR1 SGDLS, CDR2 YYNGEE. The CDR3 loop spans 14 amino acids. J was trimmed by 7 bases and V by 3 bases; bases with no gene match: 10. The CDR3 loop reads CASSANPRQGEQYF. The CDR3 bases are TGTGCCAGCAGCGCGAACCCTAGACAGGGTGAGCAGTACTTC.

This clone was observed a few times. The rearrangement uses TRBV27 and TRBJ2-1, with 11 nucleotides matching TRBD1. This CDR3 has 16 residues. J was trimmed by 4 bases and V by 7 bases; bases with no gene match: 9. Germline V lookup: CDR1 MNHEY, CDR2 SMNVEV (reference sequence). CDR3 amino acids: CASNLGQGGGYNEQFF. The CDR3 DNA is TGTGCCAGCAACCTGGGACAGGGGGGAGGGTACAATGAGCAGTTCTTC.

The rearrangement uses TRBV19 and TRBJ2-1; 10 positions agree with TRBD2. The length of the CDR3 is 15 residues. Trimming took 5 bases from V and 4 from J; bases not matched to a gene: 5. The V gene's germline CDR1 is LNHDA and CDR2 SQIVND (reference sequence). The CDR3 is CASSPRTSGYNEQFF. The CDR3 region has the DNA TGTGCCAGTAGTCCTAGGACTAGCGGTTACAATGAGCAGTTCTTC.

The chain uses TRBV29-1 and TRBJ1-5, with 11 bases lining up with TRBD1. Germline values: CDR1 SQVTM, CDR2 ANQGSEA. CDR3 length: 13 residues. Germline trimming cut 6 bases from V and 6 bases from J; bases unmatched to any gene: 4. The CDR3 DNA reads as TGCAGCGTCGGACAGGGGGCAGGTCAGCCCCAGCATTTT. Translation gives CSVGQGAGQPQHF.

This clone appeared once. The chain recombines TRBV28 with TRBJ1-5; D is perhaps TRBD1 (6 bases). Trimming cost V 7 bases and J 4 bases, with 17 bases left between them. Germline V lookup: CDR1 MDHEN, CDR2 SYDVKM. The CDR3 runs 15 residues. DNA of the CDR3: TGTGCCAGCAAGCTAAGGACAGCTCGAAATCAGCCCCAGCATTTT. Encoded protein: CASKLRTARNQPQHF.

The chain uses TRBV3-1 (or the pseudogene TRBV3-2) and TRBJ2-1; 7 positions agree with TRBD1. Germline-derived CDR1 and CDR2 are LGHDT and YNNKEL (reference sequence). The V segment lost 4 bases and the J segment 8 bases; nucleotides outside the gene matches: 8. The CDR3 length is 14 residues. DNA for the CDR3: TGTGCCAGCAGCCTCATAAGACAGGGCCATGAGCAGTTCTTC. Protein: CASSLIRQGHEQFF.

This sequence joins TRBV7-8 and TRBJ2-7, with TRBD1 identical over 7 bases. Germline CDR1 reads SGHVS; CDR2 reads FQNEAQ. The CDR3 has 13 amino acids. With 11 bases clipped from V and 0 bases from J, the junction kept 7 bases outside the gene matches. The CDR3 spells CASGTEVSYEQYF. CDR3 coding DNA: TGTGCCTCCGGGACAGAAGTCTCCTACGAGCAGTACTTC.

The chain employs TRBV5-1 and TRBJ2-3, with TRBD1 matching over 9 bases. This CDR3 region has 16 residues. V dropped 2 bases and J dropped 6; count of bases not matched to a gene: 10. Germline-derived CDR1 and CDR2 are SGHRS and YFSETQ. CDR3 sequence (DNA): TGCGCCAGCAGCTTCGCCGGGACAGGGTTTGCCGATACGCAGTATTTT. The encoded protein is CASSFAGTGFADTQYF.

V and J are TRBV10-3 and TRBJ2-7; D gene unclear. Germline V CDR1 and CDR2: ENHRY, SYGVKD. The V end lost 2 bases, the J end lost 4 bases, and 9 bases lay between the germline ends. The CDR3 extends over 13 amino acids. The CDR3 sequence is CAISETERYEQYF. The CDR3 DNA is TGTGCCATCAGTGAGACCGAGAGGTACGAGCAGTACTTC.

This chain links TRBV2 with TRBJ1-2; TRBD1 might be the D (5 bases). This CDR3 has 14 residues. Germline V gene sequence: CDR1 SNHLY, CDR2 FYNNEI. Between the trimmed V and J ends, which lost 11 bases and 4 bases, there was a span of 20 bases. The CDR3 sequence: CASAPQVDRYGYTF. The CDR3 DNA follows: TGTGCCTCAGCACCACAGGTGGACCGCTATGGCTACACCTTC.

V usage is TRBV18 and J usage is TRBJ1-1; 9 positions match TRBD1. CDR1 KGHSH and CDR2 LQKENI come from the germline V gene. The CDR3 contains 14 residues. V was clipped by 5 bases and J by 3 bases; unmatched bases: 4. DNA of the CDR3: TGTGCCAGCTCAGGACAGGGGCGGGACACTGAAGCTTTCTTT. Its translation is CASSGQGRDTEAFF.

The CDR3 loop is CASSPIGTGRSPLHF. CDR3 coding DNA: TGTGCCAGCAGCCCCATTGGGACAGGGAGATCACCCCTCCACTTT. The chain carries TRBV28 and TRBJ1-6, with TRBD1 matching over 9 bases. J lost 10 bases, V lost 6 bases, and 10 bases had no gene match. This CDR3 is built from 15 residues. Looked up from germline, CDR1 is MDHEN and CDR2 is SYDVKM.

The chain uses TRBV21-1 and TRBJ1-4; the D call TRBD1 from the table was never checked on the DNA. TRBV21-1 is noted as a pseudogene. The CDR3 has 18 amino acids. CDR3 sequence (DNA): TGTGCCAGCAGCAAAGCGCGGGGGACAGGGTCCACTAATGAAAAACTGTTTTTT. Translated: CASSKARGTGSTNEKLFF.

The chain combines TRBV16 with TRBJ2-1, with D possibly TRBD2 on 6 matching bases. Germline V lookup: CDR1 KGHSY, CDR2 FQNENV. The CDR3 has 13 amino acids. The ends were cut back, 0 bases at V and 9 bases at J, with 9 bases in the middle. The CDR3 DNA reads as TGTGCCAGCAGCCAATCGGGGGGTTTTGAGCAGTTCTTC. Its translation: CASSQSGGFEQFF.

This chain connects TRBV7-2 to TRBJ2-3; no clear D. Germline CDR1 SGHTA, CDR2 FQGNSA. V lost 0 bases, J lost 5 bases, and 3 bases lay in between. CDR3 length equals 12 residues. CDR3 protein: CASSLALDTQYF. The CDR3 coding sequence is TGTGCCAGCAGCTTAGCACTAGATACGCAGTATTTT. The full variable domain, in which reference TRBV7-2 and TRBJ2-3 provide the parts outside the CDR3, is GAGVSQSPSNKVTEKGKDVELRCDPISGHTALYWYRQSLGQGLEFLIYFQGNSAPDKSGLPSDRFSAERTGGSVSTLTIQRTQQEDSAVYLCASSLALDTQYFGPGTRLTVL.

This clone was seen more than once but under ten times. The rearrangement links TRBV5-6 to TRBJ2-7; D unresolved. Trimming stripped 3 bases from V and 0 bases from J, with 13 bases between. Germline CDR1 is SGHDT and CDR2 is YYEEEE. The CDR3 loop spans 15 amino acids. The chain's CDR3 is CASSSRPSNSYEQYF. CDR3 sequence (DNA): TGTGCCAGCAGCTCTAGGCCGTCAAACTCCTACGAGCAGTACTTC.

This clone is a singleton in its sample. The rearrangement links TRBV4-2 to TRBJ2-1; 8 positions match TRBD2. Germline V gene lookup returns CDR1 LGHNA and CDR2 YNFKEQ. The CDR3 runs 16 residues. Trimming at V came to 3 bases and at J to 10 bases, leaving 14 bases not matched to a gene. Written as DNA, the CDR3 is TGTGCCAGCAGCCAGAACCCCACTAGCGGACGAGAGGAGCAGTTCTTC. Amino acids: CASSQNPTSGREEQFF.

This clone turned up a few times. This chain uses TRBV4-2 with TRBJ1-2; D remains ambiguous. The germline V gene has CDR1 LGHNA and CDR2 YNFKEQ. V lost 1 base to trimming and J lost 8 bases, with 17 bases between them. This CDR3 is built from 15 residues. The chain's CDR3 is CASSQGSSSSGGYTF. The CDR3 region has the DNA TGTGCCAGCAGCCAAGGTTCTTCGAGTAGCGGAGGCTACACCTTC.

The rearrangement links TRBV6-5 to TRBJ1-2; possibly TRBD1 for D (5 bases). The CDR3 is made up of 15 amino acids. The germline V gene encodes CDR1 MNHEY and CDR2 SVGAGI. V was pared by 8 bases and J by 2 bases, with 18 bases between. DNA of the CDR3: TGTGCCAGCGCCTCCAGGGCTACAGAAAACTATGGCTACACCTTC. Protein: CASASRATENYGYTF.

The chain couples TRBV19 to TRBJ2-4; D might be TRBD2 (6 bases). In germline, CDR1 is LNHDA, CDR2 SQIVND (reference sequence). The CDR3 is 16 residues long. The V and J ends lost 6 bases and 1 base respectively, with 16 bases between them. CDR3 in DNA: TGTGCCAGTAGGCCCCCCCTTGGGGGGGCCAAAAACATTCAGTACTTC. Translating gives CASRPPLGGAKNIQYF.